A selection of T cell receptor beta chains follows, all from one sample in a study of shared clonotypes between healthy human individuals. Measured with immunoSEQ multiplex PCR; TCRdb has only the in-frame clones, and not every one. This sample has 2.3 million or so clones, with more than 80% found just once. What was sequenced was naive CD4+ T cells from PBMCs. The receptors derive from a man aged 18 to 29 in good health. Some clones in this sample may be carry-over from other donors' samples. Each CDR3 is given without its conserved first and last residue. The D gene is left open where the match is weak.

CDR3aa | j_gene | v_gene | d_gene
ASSLAGVGHEQY | NA | TRBV7-7 | NA
ASSYGATETQY | TRBJ2-5 | TRBV6-7 | NA
ASSPHLHQPQH | TRBJ1-5 | TRBV28 | NA
ASSLLTAGLEAF | TRBJ1-1 | TRBV7-9 | NA
ASSYPRGGSTDTQY | TRBJ2-3 | TRBV7-8 | NA
ASSHHPGQGIDRYT | TRBJ1-2 | TRBV4-1 | TRBD1
ASSLVGGVDEQF | TRBJ2-1 | TRBV18 | NA
AWSVWLAGSEETQY | TRBJ2-5 | TRBV30 | TRBD2
ASSVSGKLYNEQF | TRBJ2-1 | TRBV25-1 | NA
ASSYGYQETQY | TRBJ2-5 | TRBV6-6 | NA
ASSPYPRFDEGGYT | TRBJ1-2 | TRBV5-1 | NA
ASSLGQATGQPQH | TRBJ1-5 | TRBV7-2 | NA
ASHPYRASTDTQY | TRBJ2-3 | TRBV6-1 | NA
ASSPDTGGSNEQY | TRBJ2-7 | TRBV5-1 | NA
ASSLAFSYEQY | TRBJ2-7 | TRBV27 | NA
ASSFIIGLGYEQY | TRBJ2-7 | TRBV7-2 | NA
ASSPPRRTEAF | TRBJ1-1 | TRBV28 | NA
ASSVTGGGQPQH | TRBJ1-5 | TRBV9 | TRBD1
ASSWTAFNYGYT | TRBJ1-2 | TRBV6-5 | NA
ASSLGFGASTDTQY | TRBJ2-3 | TRBV4-2 | NA
ASRTETNYGYT | TRBJ1-2 | TRBV28 | NA
ASSLLGRGQLNEQF | TRBJ2-1 | TRBV28 | TRBD1
ASSLGTVEAREKLF | TRBJ1-4 | TRBV5-1 | NA
ASSLSWQTTFYGYT | TRBJ1-2 | TRBV27 | NA
ASSLPGTQVYGYT | TRBJ1-2 | TRBV7-9 | NA
ASRFGGSGYT | TRBJ1-2 | TRBV2 | NA
ATKGQGADTQY | TRBJ2-3 | TRBV27 | TRBD1
ASSLGTSGLYSYNEQF | TRBJ2-1 | TRBV7-9 | TRBD2
ATSRDTGGLFYEQY | TRBJ2-7 | TRBV15 | NA
ASSQRQGAGTGELF | TRBJ2-2 | TRBV5-4 | TRBD1
ATSKPLAGAAEQF | TRBJ2-1 | TRBV15 | TRBD2
ATSGTSGLEQY | TRBJ2-7 | TRBV2 | TRBD2
ASSPRRTGIHTGELF | TRBJ2-2 | TRBV7-8 | TRBD1
ASSGGQGRNIQY | TRBJ2-4 | TRBV5-4 | TRBD1
ASSVNRGSEQY | TRBJ2-7 | TRBV5-6 | TRBD1
SVRDSDQPQH | TRBJ1-5 | TRBV29-1 | NA
ASSALRGGNQPQH | TRBJ1-5 | TRBV6-5 | NA
SVGGWVTEAF | TRBJ1-1 | TRBV29-1 | NA
ASSLPLGNEQF | TRBJ2-1 | TRBV28 | NA
ASSRTSGSGNEQF | TRBJ2-1 | TRBV18 | TRBD2
ASSLSAGMNTEAF | TRBJ1-1 | TRBV7-3 | NA
ASSPGTQGYTEAF | TRBJ1-1 | TRBV19 | TRBD1